This TCR beta chain was profiled in a study of shared clonotypes between healthy human individuals. Study background: The people who gave samples were a couple of women and three men aged 18 to 49. Plates per donor: three CD4 naive, three CD4 memory, two CD8 naive, one CD8 memory.

Clones were sequenced by immunoSEQ multiplex PCR, and TCRdb holds only the in-frame ones, with some missing. The top ten clones hold less than 0.065% of a sample with some 580,000 clones, approximately 97% of them seen once. On this clone: Its matching antigen is unknown.

Study results and limitations: Some clonotypes were shared by all four sorted-subset donors, while others were not shared. The non-shared ones had lower generation probabilities than the shared ones. Naive subsets typically showed greater estimated richness than memory subsets.

CDR3 length equals 18 residues. Trimming cost V 5 bases and J 7 bases; bases outside gene matches: 15. Germline CDR1 is MDHEN and CDR2 is SYDVKM. This sequence originates from a woman aged 25 to 45 in good health. Sequenced sample: naive CD4+ T cells sorted from blood. Documented subset: CD45RA+ positively selected. The rearrangement joins TRBV28 to TRBJ1-5; 12 nucleotides agree with TRBD1. The CDR3 sequence is CASSIPGQGAKRRQPQHF. CDR3 nucleotides: TGTGCCAGCAGTATTCCGGGACAGGGGGCGAAGAGGCGGCAGCCCCAGCATTTT.